Here is one T cell receptor (beta chain) with its context. Its cognate antigen is unknown. The data were obtained in a study of CD8 T cells in ankylosing spondylitis. Regarding the study as a whole: Significant enrichment of disease-linked clones was reportedly seen in matched ankylosing spondylitis synovial fluid.

Making use of molecular barcodes, quantitative 5'-RACE generated TCR beta libraries. Each CDR3 protein is one row after TCRdb ran MiXCR on the 5' RACE reads. This table holds around 250,000 distinct CDR3 sequences, roughly a third found once. The CDR3 runs to 13 residues. Trimming shortened V by 5 bases and J by 2 bases, and 7 bases separated the two germline ends. Per the germline V gene, CDR1 is MGHRA and CDR2 is YSYEKL. This receptor was obtained from a male donor with ankylosing spondylitis or in good health (not recorded which). The chain employs TRBV4-1 and TRBJ2-4; D ambiguous. The sample taken for sequencing was blood, either unsorted or a sorted T cell fraction (not recorded which). CDR3 loop: CASSGVPKNIQYF. The DNA for the CDR3 is TGCGCCAGCAGCGGGGTACCCAAAAACATTCAGTACTTC.